Below are 8 T cell receptor beta chains sequenced from a single sample in a study of T cells in Graves' hyperthyroidism and ophthalmopathy. Amplified regions were TCR beta CDR3 sequences from RNA transcripts. Initially, a first-round RT-PCR of the TCR CDR3 employed the HTBI primer set. TCRdb reprocessed the multiplex PCR reads via MiXCR and lists one record per CDR3 protein. The sample yields hundreds of thousands of distinct CDR3 sequences, roughly 24% seen once. Specimen: blood. These receptors all stem from a woman aged 25-40 years with Graves' ophthalmopathy.

This clonotype has ten or more counts. The chain recombines TRBV20-1 with TRBJ1-2; D gene uncertain. The CDR3 extends over 14 amino acids. V lost 2 bases and J lost 2, with 12 bases in between. CDR1 DFQATT and CDR2 SNEGSKA come from the germline V gene (reference sequence). The CDR3 DNA reads TGCAGTGCTAGACAGGACCCTTCCAACTATGGCTACACCTTC. Its protein is CSARQDPSNYGYTF.

This clonotype came up many times. The rearrangement links TRBV20-1 to TRBJ1-1; 7 bases line up with TRBD1. The CDR3 sequence is 14 residues long. Unmatched junction bases numbered 7, after V lost 1 base and J lost 5 bases. CDR1 and CDR2 from the germline V gene are DFQATT and SNEGSKA (reference sequence). This CDR3 reads CSARVATGYTEAFF. In DNA form, the CDR3 reads TGCAGTGCTAGAGTCGCGACAGGGTATACTGAAGCTTTCTTT.

This clonotype was picked up many times. Here the CDR3 DNA reads TGTGCCAGCAGCCCACGGGACACGGAGTCCTACGAGCAGTACTTC. It codes for CASSPRDTESYEQYF. The chain links TRBV4-2 to TRBJ2-7; tentative D call: TRBD1 (6 bases). With 4 bases removed from V and 1 base from J, the gap between germline ends came to 14 bases. The CDR3 runs to 15 residues. Germline loops: CDR1 LGHNA, CDR2 YNFKEQ.

Remarks on this clonotype: Likely a read error: the CDR3 ends without its conserved phenylalanine or tryptophan. The chain recombines TRBV7-8 with TRBJ1-3; D remains unclear. V gave up 1 base and J gave up 0 bases, with 10 bases separating them. This CDR3 comprises 16 residues. CDR1 and CDR2 from the germline V gene are SGHVS and FQNEAQ. The CDR3 sequence: CASSLGSGRSGNTIYV. CDR3 nucleotides: TGTGCCAGCAGCTTAGGATCTGGGCGCTCTGGAAACACCATATATGTT.

This clonotype was counted at least ten times. The rearrangement uses TRBV6-5 and TRBJ1-2, with TRBD1 identical over 7 bases. The ends lost 2 bases at V and 5 bases at J; junction bases unmatched: 2. Germline values: CDR1 MNHEY, CDR2 SVGAGI. The CDR3 loop spans 13 amino acids. The CDR3 DNA reads as TGTGCCAGCAGTTACAGGGGGCAGTATGGCTACACCTTC. This encodes CASSYRGQYGYTF.

At least ten counts were recorded for this clonotype. This chain joins TRBV13 and TRBJ2-5; the match to TRBD1 covers 11 bases. The J segment lost 5 bases and the V segment lost 5 bases, leaving 10 bases of the junction unmatched. Germline-derived CDR1 and CDR2 are PRHDT and FYEKMQ (reference sequence). The CDR3 is 16 residues long. The CDR3 sequence is CASSPVWTGGAETQYF. The CDR3 bases are TGTGCCAGCAGCCCGGTTTGGACAGGGGGCGCGGAGACCCAGTACTTC.

This clonotype was counted a few times. This chain joins TRBV30 and TRBJ2-7; D gene unclear. V lost 1 base and J lost 0, with 10 bases in between. The germline CDR1 and CDR2 sequences are GTSNPN and SVGIG (reference sequence). The CDR3 has 14 residues. The CDR3 nucleotides are TGTGCCTGGAGTGGCTGGGCCACCTCCTACGAGCAGTACTTC. Translated: CAWSGWATSYEQYF.

This clonotype showed up many times. This chain's CDR3 is CAISLRDAQSNYGYTF. CDR3 bases: TGTGCCATCAGCCTCCGGGACGCACAATCCAATTATGGCTACACCTTC. The chain uses TRBV10-3 and TRBJ1-2, with D possibly being TRBD1 (5 bases). This CDR3 comprises 16 residues. Trimming removed 6 bases at V and 5 bases at J, with 22 bases between. CDR1 ENHRY and CDR2 SYGVKD come from the germline V gene.